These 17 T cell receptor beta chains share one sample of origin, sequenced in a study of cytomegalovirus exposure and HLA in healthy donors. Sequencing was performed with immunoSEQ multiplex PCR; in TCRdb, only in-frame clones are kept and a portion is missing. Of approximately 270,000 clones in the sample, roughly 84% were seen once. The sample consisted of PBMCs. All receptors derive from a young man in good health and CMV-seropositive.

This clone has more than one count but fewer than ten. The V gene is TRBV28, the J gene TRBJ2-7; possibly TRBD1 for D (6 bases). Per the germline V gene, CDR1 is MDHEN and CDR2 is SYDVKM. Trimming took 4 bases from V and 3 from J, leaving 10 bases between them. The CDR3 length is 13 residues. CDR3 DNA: TGTGCCAGCAGTTCGAAACAGGGCTACGAGCAGTACTTC. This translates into CASSSKQGYEQYF.

CDR3 amino acids: CATSSYQGLAGVADTQYF. The CDR3 nucleotides read TGTGCCACCAGCAGCTACCAAGGACTAGCGGGAGTAGCAGATACGCAGTATTTT. The V call is TRBV15, the J call TRBJ2-3; 13 bases align to TRBD2. There are 18 residues in the CDR3. V dropped 3 bases and J dropped 4; count of bases not matched to a gene: 10. Germline CDR1 is LNHNV and CDR2 is YYDKDF (reference sequence).

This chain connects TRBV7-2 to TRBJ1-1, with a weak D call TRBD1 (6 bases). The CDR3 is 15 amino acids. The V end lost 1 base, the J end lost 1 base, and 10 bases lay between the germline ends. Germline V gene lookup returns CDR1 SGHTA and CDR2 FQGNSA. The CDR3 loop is CASSLGDRRNTEAFF. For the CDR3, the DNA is TGTGCCAGCAGCTTAGGAGACAGGAGGAACACTGAAGCTTTCTTT.

This chain's CDR3 is CASSLSIRQGGSYEQYF. The CDR3, as DNA: TGTGCCAGCAGTTTATCGATCCGACAGGGGGGTTCCTACGAGCAGTACTTC. The gene calls are TRBV27 and TRBJ2-7; 9 positions agree with TRBD1. V trimming: 0 bases; J trimming: 1 base; junction bases outside the gene matches: 7. This CDR3 contains 17 residues. CDR1 and CDR2 (germline): MNHEY, SMNVEV (reference sequence).

The CDR3 DNA reads as TGTGCCAGCTCACAGGGACAGTATTTCGGGGAGCTGTTTTTT. Amino acids: CASSQGQYFGELFF. This chain uses TRBV18 with TRBJ2-2, with 7 positions matching TRBD1. J lost 7 bases, V lost 4 bases, and 6 bases had no gene match. The CDR3 totals 14 residues. Germline CDR1 and CDR2: KGHSH and LQKENI.

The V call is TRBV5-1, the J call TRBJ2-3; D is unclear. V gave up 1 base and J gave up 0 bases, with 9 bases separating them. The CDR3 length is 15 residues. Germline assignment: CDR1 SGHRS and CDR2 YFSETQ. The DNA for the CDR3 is TGCGCCAGCAGCTTGAATCGGGCTAGCACAGATACGCAGTATTTT. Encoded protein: CASSLNRASTDTQYF.

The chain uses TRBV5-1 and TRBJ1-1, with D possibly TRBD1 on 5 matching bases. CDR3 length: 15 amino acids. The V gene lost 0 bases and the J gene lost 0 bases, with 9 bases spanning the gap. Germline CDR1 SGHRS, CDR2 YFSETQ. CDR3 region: CASSLAGLMNTEAFF. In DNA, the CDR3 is TGCGCCAGCAGCTTGGCAGGGCTCATGAACACTGAAGCTTTCTTT.

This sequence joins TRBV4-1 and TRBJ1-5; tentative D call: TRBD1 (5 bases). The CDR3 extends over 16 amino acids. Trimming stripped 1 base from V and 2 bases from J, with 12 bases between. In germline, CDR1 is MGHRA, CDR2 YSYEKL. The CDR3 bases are TGCGCCAGCAGCCAAGCTTCGGGGCACGGCAATCAGCCCCAGCATTTT. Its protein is CASSQASGHGNQPQHF.

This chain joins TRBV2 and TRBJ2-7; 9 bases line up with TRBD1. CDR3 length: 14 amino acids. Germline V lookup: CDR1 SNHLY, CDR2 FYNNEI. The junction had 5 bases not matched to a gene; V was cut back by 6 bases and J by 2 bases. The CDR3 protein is CASSVGQGAYEQYF. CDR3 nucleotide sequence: TGTGCCAGCAGCGTGGGACAGGGAGCCTACGAGCAGTACTTC.

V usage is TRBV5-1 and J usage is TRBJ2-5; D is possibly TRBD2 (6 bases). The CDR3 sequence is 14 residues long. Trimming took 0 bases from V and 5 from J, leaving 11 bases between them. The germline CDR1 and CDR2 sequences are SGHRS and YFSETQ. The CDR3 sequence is CASSLAASAETQYF. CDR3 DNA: TGCGCCAGCAGCTTGGCCGCTAGCGCGGAGACCCAGTACTTC.

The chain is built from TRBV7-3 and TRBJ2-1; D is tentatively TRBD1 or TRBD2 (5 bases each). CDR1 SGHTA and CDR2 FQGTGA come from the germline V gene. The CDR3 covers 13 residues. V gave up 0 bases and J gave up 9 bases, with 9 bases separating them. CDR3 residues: CASSLTGTGEQFF. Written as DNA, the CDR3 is TGTGCCAGCAGCTTAACGGGGACGGGTGAGCAGTTCTTC.

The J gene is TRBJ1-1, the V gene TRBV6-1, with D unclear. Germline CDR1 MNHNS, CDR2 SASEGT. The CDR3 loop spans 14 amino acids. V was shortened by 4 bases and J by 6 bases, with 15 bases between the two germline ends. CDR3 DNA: TGTGCCAGCAGTGCCGGGCTCCCGGGCGCTGAAGCTTTCTTT. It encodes CASSAGLPGAEAFF.

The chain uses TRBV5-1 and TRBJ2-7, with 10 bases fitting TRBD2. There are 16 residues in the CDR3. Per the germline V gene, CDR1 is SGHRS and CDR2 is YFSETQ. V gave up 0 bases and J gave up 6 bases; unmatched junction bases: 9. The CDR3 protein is CASSLGLAGGSLEQYF. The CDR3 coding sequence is TGCGCCAGCAGCTTGGGACTAGCGGGCGGGTCCCTCGAGCAGTACTTC.

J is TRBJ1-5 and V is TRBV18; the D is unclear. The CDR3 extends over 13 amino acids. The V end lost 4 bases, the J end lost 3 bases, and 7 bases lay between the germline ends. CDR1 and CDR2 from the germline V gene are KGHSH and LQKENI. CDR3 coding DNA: TGTGCCAGCTCACAAACTAACAATCAGCCCCAGCATTTT. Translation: CASSQTNNQPQHF.

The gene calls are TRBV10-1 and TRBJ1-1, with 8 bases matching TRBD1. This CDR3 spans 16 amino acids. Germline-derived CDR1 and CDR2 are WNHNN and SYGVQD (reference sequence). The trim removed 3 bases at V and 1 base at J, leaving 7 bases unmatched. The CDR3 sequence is CASSDLRTGRNTEAFF. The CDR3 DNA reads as TGCGCCAGCAGTGATCTTCGGACAGGGAGGAACACTGAAGCTTTCTTT.

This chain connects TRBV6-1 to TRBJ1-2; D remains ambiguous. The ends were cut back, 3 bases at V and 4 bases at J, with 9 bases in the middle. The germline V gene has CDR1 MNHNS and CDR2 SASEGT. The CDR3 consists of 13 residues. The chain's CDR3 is CASSDALGYGYTF. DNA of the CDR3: TGTGCCAGCAGTGACGCTTTGGGCTATGGCTACACCTTC.

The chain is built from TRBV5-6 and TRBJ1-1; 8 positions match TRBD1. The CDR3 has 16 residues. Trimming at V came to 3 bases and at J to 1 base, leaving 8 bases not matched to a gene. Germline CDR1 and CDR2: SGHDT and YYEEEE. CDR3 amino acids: CASSWWTGSGNTEAFF. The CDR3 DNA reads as TGTGCCAGCAGCTGGTGGACAGGGTCTGGGAACACTGAAGCTTTCTTT.